This T cell receptor (beta chain) appears in the sequencing data of a study of T-cell memory formation after mild COVID-19. The wider study: Most TCR clusters belonged to a single donor.

In its sample, this clonotype was seen many times. Its antigen is still unknown. The V gene's germline CDR1 is LNHDA and CDR2 SQIVND (reference sequence). The CDR3 consists of 14 residues. The V end lost 6 bases, the J end lost 0 bases, and 8 bases lay between the germline ends. One entry per CDR3 protein, called by TCRdb with MiXCR from the 5' RACE reads. The table has around 130,000 distinct CDR3 sequences, about a sixth seen once. General study results and limits: Memory from before infection featured some responding clones, which suggests cross-reactive memory joined. Clones contracting across day 15 to 85 had a balanced CD4/CD8 profile; later expanding clones leaned CD4+. Shrinking CD4+ clones resided mostly in CM and EM, and CD8+ ones in EMRA.

This TCR was sampled from an adult woman who had mild COVID-19 (a few samples of this study predate the infection). Cell type and time point are not known. The sequencing sample was made of PBMCs or a T cell subset sorted from them (not recorded which). This rearrangement joins TRBV19 to TRBJ2-2, with D unclear. CDR3 protein: CASRRASNTGELFF. The CDR3 nucleotides are TGTGCCAGTAGGCGTGCCTCGAACACCGGGGAGCTGTTTTTT.